The clone carrying this T cell receptor (beta chain) was picked up many times. A library of TCRbeta sequences, prepared with unique molecular identifiers, was generated. TCRdb redid the calling of the PCR reads with MiXCR, one entry per CDR3 protein. This table has approximately 1,000,000 distinct CDR3 sequences, under 30% appearing once. The data stem from a study of T-cell reconstitution after alpha-beta-depleted transplantation in children. This receptor was obtained from a boy less than two years old who had a stem cell transplant for SCID, so the T cells may come from the graft donor. The source material was PBMCs, mostly from graft donor cells, sampled 360 days after TCRalphabeta/CD19-depleted stem cell transplant.

CDR3 sequence reads: CASSLDRGIYEQYF. The DNA for the CDR3 is TGTGCCAGCAGCTTAGACAGGGGGATCTACGAGCAGTACTTC. The chain uses TRBV7-8 and TRBJ2-7, with 8 bases lining up with TRBD1. This CDR3 has 14 residues. Germline loops: CDR1 SGHVS, CDR2 FQNEAQ. V shed 1 base and J 3 bases; nucleotides not matched to a gene: 2.